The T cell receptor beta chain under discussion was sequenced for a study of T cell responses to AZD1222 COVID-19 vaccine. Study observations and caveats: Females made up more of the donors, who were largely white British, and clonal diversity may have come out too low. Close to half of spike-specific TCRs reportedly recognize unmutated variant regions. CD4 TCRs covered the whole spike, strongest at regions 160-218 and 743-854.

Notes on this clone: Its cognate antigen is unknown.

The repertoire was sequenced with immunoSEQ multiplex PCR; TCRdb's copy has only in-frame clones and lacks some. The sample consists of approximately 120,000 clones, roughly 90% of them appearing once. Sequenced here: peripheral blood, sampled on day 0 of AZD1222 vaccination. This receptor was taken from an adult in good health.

CDR3 coding DNA: TGTGCCAGCAGCTTGAATAGCAATCAGCCCCAGCATTTT. It is translated as CASSLNSNQPQHF. This rearrangement joins TRBV11-2 to TRBJ1-5; D gene unclear. This CDR3 is built from 13 residues. Trimming took off 3 bases at V and 0 bases at J, with 3 bases between the two ends. The V gene's germline CDR1 is SGHAT and CDR2 FQNNGV.